This TCR beta chain was profiled in a study of long-term antiretroviral therapy in people with HIV (dated by TCRdb to between 2021 and 2024). A note on the overall study: The earliest samples were collected approximately a decade before the 2015 WHO recommendation for immediate ART, a period when ART was typically delayed until CD4 counts fell. This retrospective serial study examined whether starting ART and sustained HIV suppression were associated with changes in the composition and diversity of the TRB repertoire in peripheral blood. The cohort contributed fewer than 200 cryopreserved PBMC samples from a few dozen adults with confirmed HIV infection, collected serially over a mean of approximately 6 years (range 1-12). Eleven of the 30 participants with HIV were female. No cross-contamination during QIAcube processing was shown when test extractions of a monoclonal T-cell line were performed alongside 33 polyclonal samples.

Study-level results and caveats: The samples span the years 2004 to 2017, and the ART regimens used at that time may not be as effective as current regimens. Starting ART was linked to a significant rise in TRB diversity, yet even with long-term ART the diversity remained significantly lower than in transplant donor controls. Since PBMC availability was limited, sequencing covered only the TCR beta chain, with no alpha chain pairing. CDR3 length ranges in HIV repertoires were narrower than in controls, and network structure suggested an antigen-experienced repertoire with only a slight naive shift after ART. At every time point, the repertoire was dominated by expanded TRB clones first identified before ART initiation, although this dominance fluctuated and, in many PLHIV, declined after ART. Inferences about post-ART repertoire changes were limited because no data were available on ART adherence, viral resistance or therapy changes. Unsorted PBMC were profiled instead of sorted CD4+ and CD8+ T cells because pre-ART samples had limited cell numbers.

On this clone itself: Its target antigen remains unknown. No much larger clone exists at a distance of one base, and base qualities are not known.

CDR1 and CDR2 are read off the germline V gene as SGHTA and FQGNSA. The CDR3, from cysteine to phenylalanine, totals 17 residues. Of the read, only the CDR3 DNA is kept; its 51 bases are in frame from base 1. V is clipped by 2 bases and J by 0 bases, and the sequence between their germline boundaries is 16 bases long. The immunoSEQ hsTCRB v3.0 assay was used at survey level resolution to sequence the TRB variable region. The targeted TRB sequencing depth was roughly 40,000-55,000 T-cell genomes per sample. TRB libraries were pooled and sequenced on an Illumina MiSeq using a v3 150-cycle kit. In the authors' own workflow: Repertoire analysis was performed in R inside a reproducible Nextflow workflow that covered QC, data transformation and analysis. LymphoSeq2, an R package for AIRR-Seq data exploration, was used to implement custom analyses. After excluding a few samples that yielded fewer than 5000 total TRB sequences, 150 to 200 HIV repertoires remained for analysis. Among the 180 to 200 HIV repertoires that were kept, roughly 58 were collected before ART initiation and roughly 130 were collected after ART initiation. Repertoires were downsampled to 5000 TRB nucleotide sequences, and summary statistics were averaged over 100 downsampling iterations. TRB sequences were retained for analysis only if CDR3 regions of at least seven amino acids were present. Diversity was assessed using a clonality score derived from Shannon entropy and using the Gini coefficient. In repertoire networks, the top 5000 CDR3 amino acid sequences were linked whenever an edit distance of one separated two sequences. For TRB CDR3 amino acid sequences, antigen specificity groups and MHC restriction were predicted with GLIPH2. CDR3 amino acid sequences were matched against VDJdb and McPAS-TCR to flag known CMV, EBV, HIV or tissue antigen associations. Pre-ART, post-ART and control groups were compared with Wilcoxon signed-rank tests and Holm-Bonferroni correction. Not all clones reach the TCRdb copy of this immuneACCESS table, which keeps in-frame sequences only. Checked studies attribute under half of the gap to unresolved V genes and leave the rest unexplained. The V and J calls and the clone size are those of that table, but D and trimming were determined from the DNA. The sample table lists about 15,000 clones, 81% of them with a count of one. The top ten clonotypes cover approximately 15% of the sample.

To be included, a participant needed at least one PBMC sample from before ART initiation plus at least two post-ART samples. All participants with HIV were treated in the United States of America. Before DNA extraction, cryopreserved samples of about 0.95-11 million PBMC were thawed and then washed. At the time of the earliest PBMC sample, participants with HIV were aged between roughly 23 and 60 years. PBMC samples from each participant spanned 1-4 timepoints before ART initiation and 2-8 timepoints after ART initiation, with a median of 7 samples. For every participant, serial HIV viral load, CD4+ T-cell count, ART history and demographic data were obtained. A Qiagen kit on a QIAcube was used to extract genomic DNA from unsorted PBMC, with samples processed in batches of 12.

The chain is made from TRBV7-2 and TRBJ2-5; the D segment may tentatively be TRBD1 or TRBD2, each giving 6 matched bases. The source material was unsorted PBMCs, sampled less than 1.3 years before starting antiretroviral therapy. The origin of this receptor is a man in his thirties or forties with HIV. The CDR3 protein is CASSLRGRGADQETQYF. In nucleotides, the sequence is TGTGCCAGCAGCTTAAGGGGTAGGGGGGCGGACCAAGAGACCCAGTACTTC.